This TCR beta chain was retrieved from a study of tumor-infiltrating lymphocytes in primary liver carcinoma. A primer matching the constant region was used to make TCR beta cDNA from 450 to 550 ng of total RNA. Employing slightly modified ARM-PCR, three nested multiplex PCR rounds were run, and these gave rise to the TCR beta libraries. Both of the initial two PCR rounds ran for nine to eleven cycles and employed TRBV1-TRBV30 forward primers alongside a C-beta reverse primer. TCRdb re-analysed the multiplex PCR reads in MiXCR, keeping a single row per CDR3 protein. Of about 64,000 distinct CDR3 sequences in the sample, roughly 70% are singletons; the top ten hold approximately 37%. Deletions cut 6 bases from V and 9 bases from J, with 20 bases between. CDR3 size: 13 residues. CDR1 SQVTM and CDR2 ANQGSEA come from the germline V gene. It was from 20-30 mg of unsorted bulk tissue that RNA and DNA were co-extracted.

The chain is built from TRBV29-1 and TRBJ2-5; D gene unclear. Sequencing was done on a sample of liver tumor tissue from sampling region 4. As for subset: tumor region T4, right-lateral pole. The sequence was collected from a man in his forties or fifties with primary liver carcinoma and hepatitis B virus infection. The CDR3 sequence is CSVDTGMEEPQYF. CDR3 bases: TGCAGCGTCGACACTGGGATGGAAGAACCCCAGTACTTC.